The T cell receptor beta chain described here comes from a study of blood T cell repertoires in COVID-19. Study summary: The United States, Italy and Spain supplied acute and convalescent COVID-19 samples.

Living in 24 US areas, the participants were between roughly 18 and 89 years of age. Cohort allocation depended upon clinical history that participants reported. Two negative PCRs, clearance, or symptom resolution were required of recovered Cohort 3 donors. This CDR3 is built from 18 residues. V was pared by 1 base and J by 1 base, with 8 bases of the junction left unmatched. Germline-derived CDR1 and CDR2 are GTSNPN and SVGIG (reference sequence). Profiled with immunoSEQ multiplex PCR; TCRdb holds only in-frame clones, not every one. The data hold about 140,000 clones, with around four fifths observed a single time.

The sequence came from a woman between 35 and 50 years old who had recovered from COVID-19. Sequenced: PBMCs or T cells enriched from blood (not recorded which). The chain employs TRBV30 and TRBJ1-5, with 12 bases identical to TRBD1. CDR3 region: CAWSGFGTGGWSNQPQHF. CDR3 in DNA: TGTGCCTGGAGTGGATTCGGGACAGGGGGCTGGAGCAATCAGCCCCAGCATTTT.